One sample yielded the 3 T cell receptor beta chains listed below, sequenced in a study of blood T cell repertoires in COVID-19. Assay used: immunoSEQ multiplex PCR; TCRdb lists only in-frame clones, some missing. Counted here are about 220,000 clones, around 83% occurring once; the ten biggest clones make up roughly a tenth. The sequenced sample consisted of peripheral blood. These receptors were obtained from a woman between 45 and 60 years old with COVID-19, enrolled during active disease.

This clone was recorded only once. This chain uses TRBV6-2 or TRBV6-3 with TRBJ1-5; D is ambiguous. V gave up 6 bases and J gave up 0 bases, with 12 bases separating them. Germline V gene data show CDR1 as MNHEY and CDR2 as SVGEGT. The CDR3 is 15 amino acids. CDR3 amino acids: CASSLAGYSNQPQHF. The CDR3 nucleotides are TGTGCCAGCAGCCTGGCGGGTTATAGCAATCAGCCCCAGCATTTT.

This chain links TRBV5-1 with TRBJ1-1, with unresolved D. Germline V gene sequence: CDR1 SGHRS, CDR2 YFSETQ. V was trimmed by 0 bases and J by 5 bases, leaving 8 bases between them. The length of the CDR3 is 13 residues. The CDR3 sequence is CASSLERWTEAFF. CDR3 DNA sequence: TGCGCCAGCAGCTTGGAGAGGTGGACTGAAGCTTTCTTT. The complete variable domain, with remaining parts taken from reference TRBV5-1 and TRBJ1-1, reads KAGVTQTPRYLIKTRGQQVTLSCSPISGHRSVSWYQQTPGQGLQFLFEYFSETQRNKGNFPGRFSGRQFSNSRSEMNVSTLELGDSALYLCASSLERWTEAFFGQGTRLTVV.

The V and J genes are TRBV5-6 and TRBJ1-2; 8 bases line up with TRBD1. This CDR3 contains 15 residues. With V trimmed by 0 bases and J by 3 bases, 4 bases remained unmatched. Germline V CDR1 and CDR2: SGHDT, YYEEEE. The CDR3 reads CASSLGGQGDYGYTF. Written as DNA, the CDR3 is TGTGCCAGCAGCTTGGGCGGACAGGGAGACTATGGCTACACCTTC. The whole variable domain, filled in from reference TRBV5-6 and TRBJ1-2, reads DAGVTQSPTHLIKTRGQQVTLRCSPKSGHDTVSWYQQALGQGPQFIFQYYEEEERQRGNFPDRFSGHQFPNYSSELNVNALLLGDSALYLCASSLGGQGDYGYTFGSGTRLTVV.